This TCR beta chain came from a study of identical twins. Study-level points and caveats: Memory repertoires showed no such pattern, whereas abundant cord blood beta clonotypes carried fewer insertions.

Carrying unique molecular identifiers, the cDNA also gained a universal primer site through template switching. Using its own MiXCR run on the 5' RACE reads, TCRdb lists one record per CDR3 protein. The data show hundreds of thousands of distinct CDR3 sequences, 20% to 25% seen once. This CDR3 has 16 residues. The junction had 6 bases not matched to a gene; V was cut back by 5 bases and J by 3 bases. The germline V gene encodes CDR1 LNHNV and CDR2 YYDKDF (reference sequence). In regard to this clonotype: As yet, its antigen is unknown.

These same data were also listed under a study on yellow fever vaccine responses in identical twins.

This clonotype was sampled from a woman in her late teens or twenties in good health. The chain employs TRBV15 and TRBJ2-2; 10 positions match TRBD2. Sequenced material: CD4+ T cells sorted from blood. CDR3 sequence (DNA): TGTGCCACCAGCGACCGACTAGCGGGTGACACCGGGGAGCTGTTTTTT. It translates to CATSDRLAGDTGELFF.